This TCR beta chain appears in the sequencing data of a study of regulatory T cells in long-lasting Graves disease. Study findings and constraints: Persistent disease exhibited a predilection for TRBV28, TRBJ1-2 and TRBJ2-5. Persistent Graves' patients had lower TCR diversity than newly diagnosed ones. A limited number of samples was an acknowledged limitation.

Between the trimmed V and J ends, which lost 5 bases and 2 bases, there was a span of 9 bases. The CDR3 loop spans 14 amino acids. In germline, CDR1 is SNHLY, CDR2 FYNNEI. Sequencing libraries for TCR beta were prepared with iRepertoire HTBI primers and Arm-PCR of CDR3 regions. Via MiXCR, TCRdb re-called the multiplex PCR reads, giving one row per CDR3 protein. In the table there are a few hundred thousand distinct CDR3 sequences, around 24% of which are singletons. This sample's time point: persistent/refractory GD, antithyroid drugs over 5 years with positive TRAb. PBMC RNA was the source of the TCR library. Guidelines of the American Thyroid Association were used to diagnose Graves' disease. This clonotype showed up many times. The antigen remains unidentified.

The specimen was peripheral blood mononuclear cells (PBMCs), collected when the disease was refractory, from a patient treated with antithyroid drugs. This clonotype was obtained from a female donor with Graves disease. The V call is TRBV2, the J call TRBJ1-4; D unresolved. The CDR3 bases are TGTGCCAGCAGTTCGGGCCCTACTAATGAAAAACTGTTTTTT. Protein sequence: CASSSGPTNEKLFF.